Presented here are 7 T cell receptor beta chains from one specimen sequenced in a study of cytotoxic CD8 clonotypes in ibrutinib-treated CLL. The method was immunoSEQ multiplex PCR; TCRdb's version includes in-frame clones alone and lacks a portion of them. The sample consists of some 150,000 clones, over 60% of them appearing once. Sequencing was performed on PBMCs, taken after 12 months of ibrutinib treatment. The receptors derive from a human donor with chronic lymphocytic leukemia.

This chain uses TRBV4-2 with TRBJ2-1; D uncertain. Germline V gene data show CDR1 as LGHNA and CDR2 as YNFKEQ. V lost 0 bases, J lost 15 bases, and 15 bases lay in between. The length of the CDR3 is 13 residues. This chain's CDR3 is CASSQDSDLNLFF. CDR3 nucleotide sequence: TGTGCCAGCAGCCAAGATAGTGACCTTAACCTGTTCTTC.

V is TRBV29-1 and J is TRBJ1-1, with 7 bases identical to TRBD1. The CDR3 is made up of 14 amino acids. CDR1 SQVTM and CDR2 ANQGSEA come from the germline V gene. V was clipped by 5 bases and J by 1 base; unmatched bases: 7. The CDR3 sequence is CSVRQGNKNTEAFF. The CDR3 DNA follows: TGCAGCGTTCGACAGGGAAACAAGAACACTGAAGCTTTCTTT.

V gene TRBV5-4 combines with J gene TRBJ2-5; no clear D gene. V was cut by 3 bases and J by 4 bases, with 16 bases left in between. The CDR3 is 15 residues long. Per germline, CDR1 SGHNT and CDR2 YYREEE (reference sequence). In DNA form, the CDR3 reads TGTGCCAGCAGCTCCTCTGGGCAAATGGGAGAGACCCAGTACTTC. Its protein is CASSSSGQMGETQYF.

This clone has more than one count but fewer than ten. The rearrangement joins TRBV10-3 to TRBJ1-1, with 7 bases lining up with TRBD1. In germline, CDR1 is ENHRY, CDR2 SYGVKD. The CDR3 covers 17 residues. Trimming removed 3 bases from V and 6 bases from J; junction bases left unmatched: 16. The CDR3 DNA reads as TGTGCCATCAGTGAATTCAACTGGTATAGGGGGCCGTCTGAAGCTTTCTTT. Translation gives CAISEFNWYRGPSEAFF.

This CDR3 is CASSLTGGRIDTEAFF. The CDR3 DNA reads TGTGCCAGCAGCTTGACAGGGGGCAGGATTGACACTGAAGCTTTCTTT. This chain links TRBV7-9 with TRBJ1-1, with 10 bases fitting TRBD1. The CDR3 contains 16 residues. CDR1 SEHNR and CDR2 FQNEAQ come from the germline V gene (reference sequence). The V gene end was trimmed by 3 bases and the J gene end by 3 bases; junction bases not matched to a gene: 7.

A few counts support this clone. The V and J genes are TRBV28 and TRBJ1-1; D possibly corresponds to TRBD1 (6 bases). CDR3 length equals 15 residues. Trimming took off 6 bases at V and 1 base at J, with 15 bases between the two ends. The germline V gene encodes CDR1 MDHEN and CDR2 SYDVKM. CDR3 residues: CASRPDRLRNTEAFF. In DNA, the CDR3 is TGTGCCAGCAGACCTGACAGGCTAAGGAACACTGAAGCTTTCTTT.

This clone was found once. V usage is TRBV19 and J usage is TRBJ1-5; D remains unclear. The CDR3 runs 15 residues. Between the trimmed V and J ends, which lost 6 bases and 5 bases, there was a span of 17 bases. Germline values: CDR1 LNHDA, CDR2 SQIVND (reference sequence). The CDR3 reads CASSTMGENYQPQHF. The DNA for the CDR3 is TGTGCCAGTAGCACCATGGGCGAAAACTATCAGCCCCAGCATTTT.